Sequencing of this T cell receptor (beta chain) was carried out in a study of blood T cell repertoires in COVID-19. Study overall: COVID-19 samples collected from the United States, Italy and Spain covered acute and convalescent phases. Sample material is recorded as cDNA or gDNA derived from T cells, B-cell-depleted T cells, or PBMCs.

V was cut by 5 bases and J by 5 bases, with 7 bases left in between. This CDR3 region has 11 residues. From germline, CDR1 is DFQATT and CDR2 SNEGSKA (reference sequence). In the study's own analysis: Estimates of nucleated cell counts were drawn from the amplification of reference gene primers. Libraries were prepared by immunoSEQ multiplex PCR; TCRdb keeps only in-frame clonotypes and omits some of them. V, J and clone size reflect that table, while D and trimming were determined from the DNA. The data contain roughly 170,000 clones, about 85% of them seen just once; the ten biggest clones take up 1% to 1.5%.

The gene calls are TRBV20-1 and TRBJ2-4; the D gene is possibly TRBD2 (6 bases). Sequencing was done on a sample of peripheral blood. This clonotype was obtained from a man aged 55 to 70 who had recovered from COVID-19. The CDR3 spells CSARLENIQYF. CDR3 DNA: TGCAGTGCTCGACTAGAAAACATTCAGTACTTC.